Listed below are T cell receptor beta chains from one sample, sequenced in a study of tumor-infiltrating lymphocytes in primary liver carcinoma. TCRdb reprocessed the multiplex PCR reads via MiXCR and lists one record per CDR3 protein. The table records 95,000 to 100,000 distinct CDR3 sequences, around two thirds of them present only once. The material sequenced was liver tumor tissue from sampling region 2. The receptors were gathered from a woman aged 55-70 years with primary liver carcinoma and hepatitis B virus infection. The CDR3 runs from the conserved cysteine through the conserved F or W. D genes are given only for firm matches. Expanded clones are given a class, and other clones once, few, many or no size at all.

V gene: TRBV10-3
clone size: many
D gene: .
J gene: TRBJ1-3
CDR3 protein: CAISEGGPGNTIYF
CDR3 DNA: TGTGCCATCAGTGAAGGAGGGCCTGGAAACACCATATATTTT

V gene: TRBV12-5
clone size: .
D gene: TRBD1
J gene: TRBJ1-1
CDR3 protein: CARGTGQGNTEAFF
CDR3 DNA: TGTGCTAGAGGTACTGGACAGGGGAACACTGAAGCTTTCTTT

V gene: TRBV9
clone size: .
D gene: .
J gene: TRBJ2-4
CDR3 protein: CASSVGLAKNIQYF
CDR3 DNA: TGTGCCAGCAGCGTGGGATTAGCCAAAAACATTCAGTACTTC

V gene: TRBV25-1
clone size: .
D gene: .
J gene: TRBJ1-3
CDR3 protein: CASSGQRSGNTIYF
CDR3 DNA: TGTGCCAGCAGTGGGCAGCGTTCTGGGAACACCATATATTTT

V gene: TRBV28
clone size: once
D gene: .
J gene: TRBJ2-1
CDR3 protein: CASSFPSVGTYNEQFF
CDR3 DNA: TGTGCCAGCAGTTTCCCCAGCGTCGGGACCTACAATGAGCAGTTCTTC

V gene: TRBV11-3
clone size: .
D gene: .
J gene: TRBJ2-1
CDR3 protein: CTGSAVGYNEQFF
CDR3 DNA: TGTACCGGCAGTGCCGTGGGCTACAATGAGCAGTTCTTC

V gene: TRBV7-9
clone size: .
D gene: .
J gene: TRBJ2-5
CDR3 protein: CASNSGTQQETQYF
CDR3 DNA: TGTGCCAGCAACTCCGGTACTCAACAAGAGACCCAGTACTTC

V gene: TRBV12-3/TRBV12-4
clone size: .
D gene: .
J gene: TRBJ1-1
CDR3 protein: CASNEDSFTEAFF
CDR3 DNA: TGTGCCAGCAACGAAGACAGTTTCACTGAAGCTTTCTTT

V gene: TRBV11-3
clone size: .
D gene: .
J gene: TRBJ2-7
CDR3 protein: CASSLGGTIGSYEQNF
CDR3 DNA: TGTGCCAGCAGCTTGGGAGGGACAATCGGTTCCTACGAGCAGAACTTC

V gene: TRBV12-5
clone size: many
D gene: .
J gene: TRBJ2-1
CDR3 protein: CASGPYVGSYNEQFF
CDR3 DNA: TGTGCTAGTGGTCCCTACGTGGGCTCCTACAATGAGCAGTTCTTC

V gene: TRBV5-4
clone size: .
D gene: TRBD2
J gene: TRBJ2-7
CDR3 protein: CASSFGLGLSYEQYF
CDR3 DNA: TGTGCCAGCAGCTTCGGACTAGGGTTGTCCTACGAGCAGTACTTC

V gene: TRBV29-1
clone size: .
D gene: TRBD1
J gene: TRBJ1-4
CDR3 protein: CSVSRGQGIGLLF
CDR3 DNA: TGCAGCGTTAGCCGAGGACAGGGCATTGGACTCTTATTT

V gene: TRBV5-1
clone size: .
D gene: .
J gene: TRBJ2-5
CDR3 protein: CASSLGLEGVETQYF
CDR3 DNA: TGTGCCAGCAGCCTGGGACTGGAGGGTGTGGAGACCCAGTACTTC

V gene: TRBV4-1
clone size: .
D gene: .
J gene: TRBJ2-7
CDR3 protein: CANSHPNPYEQYF
CDR3 DNA: TGCGCCAACAGCCATCCTAACCCCTACGAGCAGTACTTC

V gene: TRBV6-4
clone size: once
D gene: .
J gene: TRBJ1-1
CDR3 protein: CACSDGLGTGEAFF
CDR3 DNA: TGTGCCTGCAGTGACGGGTTAGGAACAGGCGAAGCTTTCTTT

V gene: TRBV11-2
clone size: .
D gene: TRBD2
J gene: TRBJ2-3
CDR3 protein: CVSSLLREHHRDTQYF
CDR3 DNA: TGTGTCAGCAGCTTACTGCGGGAGCATCACAGAGATACGCAGTATTTT

V gene: TRBV30
clone size: .
D gene: .
J gene: TRBJ2-7
CDR3 protein: CAWALASTRYEQYF
CDR3 DNA: TGTGCCTGGGCTTTAGCGAGCACTAGATACGAGCAGTATTTC

V gene: TRBV2
clone size: .
D gene: .
J gene: TRBJ1-1
CDR3 protein: CASSGFRGTSNTEAFF
CDR3 DNA: TGTGCCAGCAGTGGATTCCGCGGGACGTCGAACACTGAAGCTTTCTTT

V gene: TRBV5-6
clone size: .
D gene: .
J gene: TRBJ1-2
CDR3 protein: CASSPLAGLGHGELDSGYTF
CDR3 DNA: TGTGCCAGCAGCCCGCTAGCGGGCTTGGGTCACGGGGAACTAGACTCTGGCTACACCTTC

V gene: TRBV6-1
clone size: .
D gene: .
J gene: TRBJ2-5
CDR3 protein: CASCAGGDFLETQYF
CDR3 DNA: TGTGCCAGCTGTGCAGGGGGGGACTTCTTGGAGACCCAGTACTTC

V gene: TRBV11-2
clone size: few
D gene: .
J gene: TRBJ2-2
CDR3 protein: CISSPPQGPTGELFF
CDR3 DNA: TGTATTAGCAGCCCTCCGCAAGGACCGACCGGGGAGCTGTTTTTT

V gene: TRBV2
clone size: few
D gene: .
J gene: TRBJ1-1
CDR3 protein: CASGRGVEAFF
CDR3 DNA: TGTGCCAGTGGACGCGGGGTCGAAGCTTTCTTT

V gene: TRBV6-6
clone size: few
D gene: .
J gene: TRBJ1-2
CDR3 protein: CTSSNGPRDGYGYTF
CDR3 DNA: TGTACCAGCAGCAACGGACCCCGGGACGGCTATGGCTACACCTTC

V gene: TRBV5-1
clone size: many
D gene: .
J gene: TRBJ2-3
CDR3 protein: CASSLIGFEADTQYF
CDR3 DNA: TGCGCCAGCAGCTTGATTGGGTTCGAGGCAGATACGCAGTATTTT